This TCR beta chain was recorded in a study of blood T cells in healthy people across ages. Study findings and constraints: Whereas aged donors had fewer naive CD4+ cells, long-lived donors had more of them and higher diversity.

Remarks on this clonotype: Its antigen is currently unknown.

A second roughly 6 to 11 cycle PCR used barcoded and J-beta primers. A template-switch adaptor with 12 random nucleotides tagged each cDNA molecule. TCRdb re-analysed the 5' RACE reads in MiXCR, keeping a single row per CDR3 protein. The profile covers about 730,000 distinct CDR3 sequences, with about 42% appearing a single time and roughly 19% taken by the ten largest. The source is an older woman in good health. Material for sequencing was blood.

DNA for the CDR3: TGTGCCAGCAAATCTATTCAAGGTGCCGGGGAGCTGTTTTTT. The encoded protein is CASKSIQGAGELFF. The rearrangement links TRBV6-2 or TRBV6-3 to TRBJ2-2; D not resolved. The CDR3 is 14 residues long. The germline gives CDR1 MNHEY, CDR2 SVGEGT. V lost 7 bases, J lost 6 bases, and 15 bases lay in between.